Below, 5 T cell receptor beta chains from the same sample are listed, as sequenced in a study of monozygotic twins with inflammatory bowel disease. TCRdb processed the 5' RACE reads again and assigns one entry to each CDR3 protein, with no DNA. The listing contains roughly 150,000 distinct CDR3 sequences. Sequencing was performed on blood. The receptor set was obtained from a human donor with ulcerative colitis or Crohn's disease, or a healthy co-twin of an affected twin (not recorded which).

The chain uses TRBV5-1 and TRBJ1-6; as DNA is missing, the TRBD1 call by TCRdb cannot be tested. The germline V gene has CDR1 SGHRS and CDR2 YFSETQ. The CDR3 runs 12 residues. CDR3 loop: CASKDPGSPLHF.

The J gene is TRBJ2-5, the V gene TRBV29-1. This CDR3 is built from 12 residues. CDR1 is SQVTM and CDR2 is ANQGSEA in the germline V gene. CDR3 sequence: CSVVTGTQTQYF.

The rearrangement links TRBV6-5 to TRBJ2-2. The germline V gene has CDR1 MNHEY and CDR2 SVGAGI. This CDR3 is built from 13 residues. The CDR3 protein is CASLGIGTGELFF.

The V and J genes are TRBV29-1 and TRBJ2-3; TCRdb picks TRBD1, but there is no DNA to check that call. The CDR3 consists of 13 residues. Looked up from germline, CDR1 is SQVTM and CDR2 is ANQGSEA. CDR3 loop: CSVSSGEPDTQYF.

This chain uses TRBV29-1 with TRBJ2-1; TCRdb lists TRBD1, though no DNA is available to test this call. The CDR3 has 13 amino acids. Germline V gene data show CDR1 as SQVTM and CDR2 as ANQGSEA. This CDR3 reads CSVAGTGYDEQFF.